This TCR beta chain was observed in a study of shared clonotypes between healthy human individuals. Naive CD8 populations comprised CD45RO-negative cells positively selected for CCR7, excluding terminally differentiated effector memory CD45RA+ cells. TCRdb's copy holds only in-frame clones and misses some; the assay was immunoSEQ multiplex PCR. The table has millions of clones, about 95% seen once. This TCR was sampled from a man aged 18 to 30 in good health. The sequenced sample was naive CD8+ T cells sorted from blood.

Here the CDR3 reads CASRDRLHPPLHF. CDR3 coding DNA: TGTGCCAGCAGGGACAGACTCCATCCACCCCTCCACTTT. This chain connects TRBV6-6 to TRBJ1-6, with a possible D match to TRBD1 (6 bases). The germline CDR1 and CDR2 sequences are MNHNY and SVGAGI (reference sequence). CDR3 length: 13 residues. V shed 6 bases and J shed 11 bases, with 14 bases lying between them.